This TCR beta chain derives from a study of control samples from healthy donors and cancer patients. Sequencing used immunoSEQ multiplex PCR; TCRdb keeps in-frame clones, though not all of them. The data show roughly 83,000 clones, roughly 78% seen once. The germline V gene has CDR1 SGHAT and CDR2 FQNNGV. This CDR3 has 12 residues. With 5 bases removed from V and 7 bases from J, the gap between germline ends came to 12 bases. The sequence was collected from a woman in her sixties in good health. The specimen was blood. This chain links TRBV11-2 with TRBJ2-7; a possible D gene is TRBD2 (5 bases). CDR3 sequence (DNA): TGTGCCAGCAGCGTTGACCCGGGGGAGCAGTACTTC. Its protein is CASSVDPGEQYF. Variable domain in full (rest from reference TRBV11-2 and TRBJ2-7): EAGVAQSPRYKIIEKRQSVAFWCNPISGHATLYWYQQILGQGPKLLIQFQNNGVVDDSQLPKDRFSAERLKGVDSTLKIQPAKLEDSAVYLCASSVDPGEQYFGPGTRLTVT.